This TCR beta chain came from a study of PD-1 blockade in classical Hodgkin lymphoma. Study conclusions and caveats: The study found that TCR diversity rose significantly by C4D1 in CD4+ but not CD8+ cells.

This clone was recorded once. Its antigen is not known. Every patient relapsed after autologous stem cell transplantation, and brentuximab vedotin exposure varied. Libraries were prepared by immunoSEQ multiplex PCR; TCRdb keeps only in-frame clonotypes and omits some of them. This table has roughly 45,000 clones, approximately 70% appearing once. The CDR3 spans 13 residues. Germline loops: CDR1 SGHRS, CDR2 YFSETQ. The ends were cut back, 4 bases at V and 6 bases at J, with 13 bases in the middle. The sequence derives from a human donor with classical Hodgkin lymphoma. This sequence joins TRBV5-1 and TRBJ1-1; D call uncertain. The specimen comprised peripheral blood mononuclear cells (PBMCs), sampled before the second cycle of nivolumab. The CDR3 DNA sequence: TGCGCCAGCAGCCCCCCGGGTGGGGCTGAAGCTTTCTTT. Its protein is CASSPPGGAEAFF.